A single sample is the source of the 9 T cell receptor beta chains below, sequenced in a study of cytomegalovirus exposure and HLA in healthy donors. PCR was performed using 60 Vbeta and 13 Jbeta primers. TCRdb's table, derived via immunoSEQ multiplex PCR, lists solely in-frame clones and lacks some. Of more than 95,000 clones detected, approximately 64% appear once; the ten largest clones hold 2.5% to 4%. The sequencing sample was made of PBMCs. These receptors were collected from a woman aged 50 to 60 in good health and CMV-seronegative.

This chain connects TRBV7-9 to TRBJ2-7; D unresolved. Trimming pared 4 bases from V and 2 bases from J, leaving 3 bases between. The CDR3 sequence is 11 residues long. The germline CDR1 and CDR2 sequences are SEHNR and FQNEAQ (reference sequence). CDR3: CASSYTYEQYF. The CDR3 bases are TGTGCCAGCAGCTACACCTACGAGCAGTACTTC.

The chain links TRBV30 to TRBJ2-3; D gene ambiguous. CDR1 is GTSNPN, CDR2 SVGIG, per germline (reference sequence). Trimming shortened V by 5 bases and J by 7 bases, and 13 bases separated the two germline ends. The CDR3 loop spans 12 amino acids. CDR3 in amino acids: CAWGPTPNTQYF. Written as DNA, the CDR3 is TGTGCCTGGGGCCCGACACCAAATACGCAGTATTTT.

The gene calls are TRBV5-4 and TRBJ1-6, with D possibly being TRBD1 (6 bases). The CDR3 contains 16 residues. Deletions cut 0 bases from V and 5 bases from J, with 12 bases between. Germline V CDR1 and CDR2: SGHNT, YYREEE (reference sequence). Written as DNA, the CDR3 is TGTGCCAGCAGCTTGGGGAAGGGACACAATAATTCACCCCTCCACTTT. It specifies CASSLGKGHNNSPLHF.

V and J are TRBV7-7 and TRBJ2-1, with TRBD1 matching over 9 bases. The J segment lost 7 bases and the V segment lost 5 bases, leaving 3 bases of the junction unmatched. CDR3 length: 13 amino acids. Looked up from germline, CDR1 is SSHAT and CDR2 is FNYEAQ (reference sequence). CDR3 region: CASSHGTGNEQFF. The CDR3 coding sequence is TGTGCCAGCAGCCACGGGACAGGGAATGAGCAGTTCTTC.

J is TRBJ2-7 and V is TRBV6-5, with D maybe TRBD1 (6 bases). V gave up 0 bases and J gave up 3 bases, with 15 bases separating them. The CDR3 consists of 16 residues. CDR1 MNHEY and CDR2 SVGAGI come from the germline V gene. The CDR3: CASSYSTTGPYYEQYF. CDR3 DNA: TGTGCCAGCAGTTACTCCACGACAGGTCCCTACTACGAGCAGTACTTC.

This clone occurred a few times. The chain links TRBV5-4 to TRBJ2-3, with 9 bases that match TRBD2. In germline, CDR1 is SGHNT, CDR2 YYREEE (reference sequence). After removal of 4 bases from V and 5 bases from J, the junction contained 14 bases not matched to a gene. CDR3 length: 17 amino acids. CDR3 in DNA: TGTGCCAGCAGCGCGGGGGGGGTTACTATGGCTCGAGATACGCAGTATTTT. Translation: CASSAGGVTMARDTQYF.

The table lists this clone with a few counts. The rearrangement joins TRBV25-1 to TRBJ1-6; weak D call: TRBD1 (6 bases). CDR3 length: 14 amino acids. In germline, CDR1 is MGHDK, CDR2 SYGVNS. Trimming took off 4 bases at V and 3 bases at J, with 7 bases between the two ends. CDR3 bases: TGTGCCAGCAGTGGCAGGGGCTATAATTCACCCCTCCACTTT. Encoded protein: CASSGRGYNSPLHF. The full variable domain, in which reference TRBV25-1 and TRBJ1-6 provide the parts outside the CDR3, is EADIYQTPRYLVIGTGKKITLECSQTMGHDKMYWYQQDPGMELHLIHYSYGVNSTEKGDLSSESTVSRIRTEHFPLTLESARPSHTSQYLCASSGRGYNSPLHFGNGTRLTVT.

V usage is TRBV19 and J usage is TRBJ2-1; tentatively, D is TRBD2 (5 bases). Trimming left V 0 bases short and J 4 bases short, with 16 bases between. Germline values: CDR1 LNHDA, CDR2 SQIVND (reference sequence). The CDR3 contains 17 residues. CDR3: CASSIETSRGGYNEQFF. CDR3 nucleotide sequence: TGTGCCAGTAGTATAGAAACCTCTCGGGGTGGTTACAATGAGCAGTTCTTC.

The chain couples TRBV29-1 to TRBJ1-4; D unclear. CDR3 length equals 12 residues. Trimming removed 5 bases from V and 8 bases from J, with 12 bases in between. CDR1 is SQVTM, CDR2 ANQGSEA, per germline. CDR3 protein: CSVLGSGEKLFF. CDR3 DNA sequence: TGCAGCGTTTTGGGTTCCGGGGAAAAACTGTTTTTT.